This T cell receptor beta chain emerged from a study of blood T cell repertoires in COVID-19 (TCRdb year 2020). For the wider study: Collaborator samples came from the United States, Italy and Spain and covered acute and convalescent phases of COVID-19. Sample metadata almost always included a de-identified subject ID, COVID-19 status, age in years and sex. Subjects who had been exposed to COVID-19, were actively infected with it, or had recovered from it provided the deeply sampled blood TCRbeta repertoires that made up the dataset. Where available, HLA class I and class II types were obtained from metadata supplied by the sample provider rather than from assay-based typing. A freely available public database, intended as a resource for researchers studying the immune response to SARS-CoV-2, is where the repertoires were released. The material from the prospective study consisted of cDNA or gDNA derived from T cells, B-cell-depleted T cells, or PBMCs. Samples were obtained from the ongoing ImmuneRACE study (first 160 participants) and from 1,000 to 1,500 subjects provided by 6 global collaborators.

Study-wide findings and limitations: The amount of clinical and demographic metadata varied by source and participant and was provided uncurated.

Enrolling through a virtual design, the prospective study's participants ranged in age from about 18 to 89 years and lived across more than 20 United States geographic areas. Cohort assignment in the prospective study relied on participant-reported clinical history from a screening survey and a study questionnaire. Recovered participants in ImmuneRACE Cohort 3 were defined by two consecutive negative NP/OP PCR tests, clearance by a healthcare professional, or resolution of symptoms. Mobile phlebotomists in the prospective study collected whole blood, serum and a nasopharyngeal or oropharyngeal swab from every participant. Additional blood draws and questionnaires over an approximately two-month period could optionally be provided by prospective study participants. Prospective study blood samples were shipped either frozen or at room temperature before DNA extraction. A remark on this clone: Its antigen remains unidentified. The input lacks base qualities; no much larger clone sits a single base away.

CDR1 and CDR2, looked up from the germline V gene, are MDHEN and SYDVKM. From the cysteine up to the phenylalanine, the CDR3 has a length of 14 residues. CDR3 DNA only is kept here, 42 bases in frame from base 1. V sheds 2 bases and J sheds 4 bases, leaving 11 bases between their ends. TCRbeta CDR3 regions were amplified from genomic DNA by means of the immunoSEQ Assay, a bias-controlled multiplex PCR. In the source study's methods: The number of nucleated cells in each sample was estimated by amplification of reference gene primers within the assay. To quantify the absolute abundance of each unique TCRbeta CDR3 rearrangement, sequence reads were collapsed and filtered. For each sample, productive Simpson clonality was calculated by taking the square root of Simpson's diversity index across productive rearrangements. TCRdb stores this immuneACCESS table with in-frame sequences only. Part of the clones is absent; in the studies checked, under half of the shortfall reflects unresolved V genes, and no reason is known for the rest. The V and J calls and clone size are taken from that table; D and trimming were inferred from the DNA. In all, the sample holds fewer than 500,000 clones, and 87% of those were seen once. Together, the top ten hold approximately 0.7% of the sample.

Recombination linked TRBV28 to TRBJ1-1; the D gene identity is not certain. The receptor's source is a woman between 18 and 29 years old who had recovered from COVID-19. The source material was PBMCs or T cells enriched from blood (not recorded which). The encoded CDR3 is CASSLNWGATEAFF. The DNA reads TGTGCCAGCAGTTTAAACTGGGGAGCCACTGAAGCTTTCTTT.